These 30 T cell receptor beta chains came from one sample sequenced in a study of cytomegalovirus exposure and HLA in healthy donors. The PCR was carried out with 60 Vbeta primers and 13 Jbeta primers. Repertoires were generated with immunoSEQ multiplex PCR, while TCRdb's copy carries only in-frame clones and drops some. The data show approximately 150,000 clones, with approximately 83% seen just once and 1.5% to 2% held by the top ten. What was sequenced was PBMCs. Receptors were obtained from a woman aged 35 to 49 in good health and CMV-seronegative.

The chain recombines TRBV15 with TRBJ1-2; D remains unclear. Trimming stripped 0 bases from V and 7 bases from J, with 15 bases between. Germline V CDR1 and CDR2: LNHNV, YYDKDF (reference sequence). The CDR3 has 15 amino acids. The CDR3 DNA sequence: TGTGCCACCAGCAGAGATTACGTGGCCTCGGGTGGCTACACCTTC. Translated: CATSRDYVASGGYTF.

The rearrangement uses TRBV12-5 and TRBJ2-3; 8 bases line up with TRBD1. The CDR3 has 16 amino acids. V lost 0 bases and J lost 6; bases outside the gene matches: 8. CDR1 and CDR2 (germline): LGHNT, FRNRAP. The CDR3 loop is CASGLVQTGGLDTQYF. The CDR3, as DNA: TGTGCTAGTGGTTTGGTACAAACAGGGGGGCTGGATACGCAGTATTTT.

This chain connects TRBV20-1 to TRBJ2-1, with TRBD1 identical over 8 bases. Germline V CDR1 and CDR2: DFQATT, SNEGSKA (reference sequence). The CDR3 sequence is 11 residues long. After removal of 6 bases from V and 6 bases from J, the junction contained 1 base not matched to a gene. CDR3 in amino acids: CSATGGNEQFF. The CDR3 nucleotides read TGCAGTGCCACAGGGGGCAATGAGCAGTTCTTC.

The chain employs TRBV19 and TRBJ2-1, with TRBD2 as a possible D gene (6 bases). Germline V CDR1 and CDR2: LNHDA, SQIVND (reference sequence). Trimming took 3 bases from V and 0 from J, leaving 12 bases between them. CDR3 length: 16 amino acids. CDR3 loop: CASSIFAGTSYNEQFF. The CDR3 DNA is TGTGCCAGTAGTATTTTTGCGGGGACCTCCTACAATGAGCAGTTCTTC.

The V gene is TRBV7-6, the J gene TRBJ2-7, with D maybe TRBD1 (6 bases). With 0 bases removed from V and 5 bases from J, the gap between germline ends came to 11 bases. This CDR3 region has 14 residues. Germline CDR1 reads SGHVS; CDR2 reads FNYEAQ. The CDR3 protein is CASSLATGSHEQYF. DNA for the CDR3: TGTGCCAGCAGCTTAGCCACAGGGTCCCACGAGCAGTACTTC.

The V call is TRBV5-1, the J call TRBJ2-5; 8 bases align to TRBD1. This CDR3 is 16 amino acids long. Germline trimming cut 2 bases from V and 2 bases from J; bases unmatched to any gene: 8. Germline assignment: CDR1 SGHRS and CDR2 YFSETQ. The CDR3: CASSFNPGGWQETQYF. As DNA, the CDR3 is TGCGCCAGCAGCTTCAACCCAGGGGGCTGGCAAGAGACCCAGTACTTC.

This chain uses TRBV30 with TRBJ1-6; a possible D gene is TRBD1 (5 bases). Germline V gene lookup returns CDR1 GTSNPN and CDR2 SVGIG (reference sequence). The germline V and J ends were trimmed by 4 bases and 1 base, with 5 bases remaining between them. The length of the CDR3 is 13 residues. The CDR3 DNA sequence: TGTGCCTGGAAGGGGTCCTATAATTCACCCCTCCACTTT. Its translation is CAWKGSYNSPLHF.

CDR3: CSATQARNTIYF. The CDR3 DNA reads TGCAGCGCGACCCAGGCCCGAAACACCATATATTTT. The chain couples TRBV29-1 to TRBJ1-3; D ambiguous. The V end was cut by 7 bases, the J end by 5 bases, with 12 bases between. The CDR3 covers 12 residues. Germline lookup yields CDR1 SQVTM and CDR2 ANQGSEA.

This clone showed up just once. This CDR3 is CASSEDSGSNTQYF. CDR3 bases: TGTGCCAGTAGTGAGGATAGCGGGAGTAATACGCAGTATTTT. The chain joins TRBV19 to TRBJ2-3; 9 nucleotides line up with TRBD2. The V segment lost 5 bases and the J segment 7 bases; nucleotides outside the gene matches: 7. CDR3 length: 14 residues. Germline-derived CDR1 and CDR2 are LNHDA and SQIVND (reference sequence).

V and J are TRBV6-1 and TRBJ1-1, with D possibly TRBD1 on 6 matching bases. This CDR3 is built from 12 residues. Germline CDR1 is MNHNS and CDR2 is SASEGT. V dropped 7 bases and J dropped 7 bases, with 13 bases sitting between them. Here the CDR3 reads CASTRDTSEAFF. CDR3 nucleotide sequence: TGTGCCAGCACCCGGGACACAAGTGAAGCTTTCTTT.

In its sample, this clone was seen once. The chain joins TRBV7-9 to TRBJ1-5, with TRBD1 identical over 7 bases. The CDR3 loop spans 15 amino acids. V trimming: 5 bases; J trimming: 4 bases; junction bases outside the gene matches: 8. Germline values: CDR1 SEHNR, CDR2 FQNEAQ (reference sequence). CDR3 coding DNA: TGTGCCAGCAGCCCGGGGACAGCTCTTAATCAGCCCCAGCATTTT. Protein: CASSPGTALNQPQHF.

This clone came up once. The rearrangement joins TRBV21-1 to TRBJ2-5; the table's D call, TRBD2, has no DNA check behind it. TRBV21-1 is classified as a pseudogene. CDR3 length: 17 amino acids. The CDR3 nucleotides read TGTGCCAGCTCTCGGCCGGGGACTAGCGGGATGCAAGAGACCCAGTACTTC. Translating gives CASSRPGTSGMQETQYF.

Here the CDR3 reads CASSSRTGGYEQYF. CDR3 DNA sequence: TGTGCCAGCAGCTCCCGGACAGGGGGCTACGAGCAGTACTTC. V is TRBV5-4 and J is TRBJ2-7; 10 bases agree with TRBD1. CDR1 SGHNT and CDR2 YYREEE come from the germline V gene (reference sequence). The CDR3 is made up of 14 amino acids. The junction had 3 bases not matched to a gene; V was cut back by 3 bases and J by 3 bases.

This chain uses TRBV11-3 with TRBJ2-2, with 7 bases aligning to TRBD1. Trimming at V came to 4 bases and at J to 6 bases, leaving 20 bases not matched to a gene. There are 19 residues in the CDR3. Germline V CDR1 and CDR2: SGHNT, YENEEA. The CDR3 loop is CASSSPVGRNRGNAGELFF. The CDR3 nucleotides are TGTGCCAGCAGCTCCCCCGTCGGGCGGAACAGGGGTAACGCCGGGGAGCTGTTTTTT.

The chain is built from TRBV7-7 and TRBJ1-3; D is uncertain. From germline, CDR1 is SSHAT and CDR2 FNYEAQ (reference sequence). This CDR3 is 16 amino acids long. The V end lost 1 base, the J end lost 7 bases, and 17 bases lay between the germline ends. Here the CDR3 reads CASSLGPPSYRNTIYF. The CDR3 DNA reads TGTGCCAGCAGCTTAGGTCCCCCGAGCTATCGTAACACCATATATTTT.

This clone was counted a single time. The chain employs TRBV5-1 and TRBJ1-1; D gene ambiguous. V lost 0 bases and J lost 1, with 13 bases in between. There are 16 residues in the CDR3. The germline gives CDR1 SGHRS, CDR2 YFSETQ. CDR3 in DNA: TGCGCCAGCAGCTTGGGGTTAGGCACGGGGAACACTGAAGCTTTCTTT. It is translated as CASSLGLGTGNTEAFF.

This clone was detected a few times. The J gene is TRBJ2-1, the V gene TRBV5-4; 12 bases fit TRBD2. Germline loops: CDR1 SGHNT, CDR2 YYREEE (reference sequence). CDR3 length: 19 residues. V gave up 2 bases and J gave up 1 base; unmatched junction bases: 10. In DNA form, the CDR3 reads TGTGCCAGCAGCTTAGCTAGCGGGGGGGCCGGGGGATCCTACAATGAGCAGTTCTTC. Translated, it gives CASSLASGGAGGSYNEQFF.

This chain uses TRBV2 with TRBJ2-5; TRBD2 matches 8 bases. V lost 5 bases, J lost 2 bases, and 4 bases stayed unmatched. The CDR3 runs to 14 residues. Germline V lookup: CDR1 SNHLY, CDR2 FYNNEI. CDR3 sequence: CASSKRELQETQYF. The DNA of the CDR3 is TGTGCCAGCAGTAAGCGGGAGCTACAAGAGACCCAGTACTTC.

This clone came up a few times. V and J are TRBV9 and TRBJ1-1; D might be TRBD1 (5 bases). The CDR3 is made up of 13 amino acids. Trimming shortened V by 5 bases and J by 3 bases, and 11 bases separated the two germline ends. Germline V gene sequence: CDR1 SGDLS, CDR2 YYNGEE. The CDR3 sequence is CASRRGEDTEAFF. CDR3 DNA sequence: TGTGCCAGCAGACGGGGGGAGGACACTGAAGCTTTCTTT.

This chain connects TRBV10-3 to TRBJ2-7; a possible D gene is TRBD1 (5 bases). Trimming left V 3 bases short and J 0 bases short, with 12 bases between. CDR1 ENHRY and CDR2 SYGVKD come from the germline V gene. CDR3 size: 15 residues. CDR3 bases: TGTGCCATCAGTGACGAAGTCAGGGCCTCCTACGAGCAGTACTTC. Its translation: CAISDEVRASYEQYF.

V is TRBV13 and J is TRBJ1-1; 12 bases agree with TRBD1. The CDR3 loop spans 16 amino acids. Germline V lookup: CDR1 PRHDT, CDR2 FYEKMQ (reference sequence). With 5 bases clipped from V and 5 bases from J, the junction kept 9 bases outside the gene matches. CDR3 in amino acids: CASSVGTGGARTEAFF. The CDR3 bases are TGTGCCAGCAGCGTCGGGACAGGGGGCGCGAGGACTGAAGCTTTCTTT.

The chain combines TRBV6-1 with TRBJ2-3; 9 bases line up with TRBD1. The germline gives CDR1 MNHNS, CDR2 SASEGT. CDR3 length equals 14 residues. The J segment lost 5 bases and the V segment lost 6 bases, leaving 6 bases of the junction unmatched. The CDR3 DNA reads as TGTGCCAGCAGCCCGACAGGGGGAGGAGATACGCAGTATTTT. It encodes CASSPTGGGDTQYF.

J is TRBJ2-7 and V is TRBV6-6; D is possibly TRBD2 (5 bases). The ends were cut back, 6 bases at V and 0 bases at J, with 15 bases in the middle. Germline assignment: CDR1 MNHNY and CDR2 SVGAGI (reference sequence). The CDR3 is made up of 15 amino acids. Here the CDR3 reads CASSPDHRGSYEQYF. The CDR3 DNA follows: TGTGCCAGCAGCCCGGACCACCGGGGCTCCTACGAGCAGTACTTC.

This CDR3 reads CASNRDRGQETQYF. In DNA, the CDR3 is TGTGCCAGCAACCGGGACAGGGGCCAAGAGACCCAGTACTTC. V usage is TRBV2 and J usage is TRBJ2-5; 10 bases align to TRBD1. J lost 1 base, V lost 7 bases, and 3 bases had no gene match. CDR1 and CDR2 (germline): SNHLY, FYNNEI. The CDR3 totals 14 residues.

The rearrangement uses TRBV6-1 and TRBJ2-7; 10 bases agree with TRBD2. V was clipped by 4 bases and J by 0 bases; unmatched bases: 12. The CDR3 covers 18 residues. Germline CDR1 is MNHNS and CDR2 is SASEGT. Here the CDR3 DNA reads TGTGCCAGCAGTGCACTAACCCCACTAGCGGGAAGCTCCTACGAGCAGTACTTC. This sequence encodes CASSALTPLAGSSYEQYF.

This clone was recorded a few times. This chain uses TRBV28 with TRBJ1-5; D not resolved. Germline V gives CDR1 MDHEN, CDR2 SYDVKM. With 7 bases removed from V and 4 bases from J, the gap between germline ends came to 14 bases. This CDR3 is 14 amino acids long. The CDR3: CASIEGGRNQPQHF. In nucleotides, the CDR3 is TGTGCCAGCATTGAGGGTGGTCGGAATCAGCCCCAGCATTTT.

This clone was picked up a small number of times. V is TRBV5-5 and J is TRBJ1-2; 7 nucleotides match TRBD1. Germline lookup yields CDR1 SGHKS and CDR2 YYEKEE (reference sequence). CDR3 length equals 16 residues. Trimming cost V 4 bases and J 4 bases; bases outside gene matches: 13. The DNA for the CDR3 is TGTGCCAGCAGCCACGGGACAGCTGCTCCCCGCTATGGCTACACCTTC. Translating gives CASSHGTAAPRYGYTF.

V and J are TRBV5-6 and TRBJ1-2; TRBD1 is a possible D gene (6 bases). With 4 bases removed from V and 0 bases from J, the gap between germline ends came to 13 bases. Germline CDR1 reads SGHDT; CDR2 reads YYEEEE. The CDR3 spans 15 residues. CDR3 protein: CASSQPGTPNYGYTF. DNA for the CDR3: TGTGCCAGCAGCCAGCCCGGGACACCTAACTATGGCTACACCTTC.

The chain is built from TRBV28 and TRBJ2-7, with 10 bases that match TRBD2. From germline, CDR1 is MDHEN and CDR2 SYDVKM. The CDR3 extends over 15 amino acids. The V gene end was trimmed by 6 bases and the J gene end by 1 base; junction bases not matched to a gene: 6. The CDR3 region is CASSLTSGFSYEQYF. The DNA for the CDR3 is TGTGCCAGCAGCCTGACTAGCGGGTTTTCCTACGAGCAGTACTTC.

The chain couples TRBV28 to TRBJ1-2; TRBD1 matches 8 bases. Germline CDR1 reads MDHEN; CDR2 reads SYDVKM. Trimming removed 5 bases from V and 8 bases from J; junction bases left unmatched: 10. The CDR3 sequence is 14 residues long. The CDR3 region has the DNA TGTGCCAGCAGTGCGCTGACAGGGGATGGGGGCTACACCTTC. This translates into CASSALTGDGGYTF.